The 22 T cell receptor beta chains listed next were all sequenced from one sample in a study of identical twins. Via MiXCR, TCRdb re-called the 5' RACE reads, giving one row per CDR3 protein. The sample contains hundreds of thousands of distinct CDR3 sequences, 20% to 25% of which appear only once. The sample was also linked to a second study, of yellow fever vaccine responses in identical twins.

Specimen: CD4+ T cells sorted from blood. These receptors were taken from a woman under 30 in good health.

A few counts support this clonotype. The V call is TRBV12-3 or TRBV12-4, the J call TRBJ2-1, with D perhaps matching TRBD1 (6 bases). Between the trimmed V and J ends, which lost 7 bases and 4 bases, there was a span of 20 bases. The CDR3 has 16 residues. Here the CDR3 DNA reads TGTGCCAGCAACCCTACAGGGTTATATTTGTACAATGAGCAGTTCTTC. Translated, it gives CASNPTGLYLYNEQFF.

This sequence joins TRBV10-3 and TRBJ2-3; a possible D gene is TRBD2 (5 bases). Between the trimmed V and J ends, which lost 8 bases and 4 bases, there was a span of 7 bases. The CDR3 length is 11 residues. The germline CDR1 and CDR2 sequences are ENHRY and SYGVKD. CDR3 DNA sequence: TGTGCCATCGCGGGCGCAGATACGCAGTATTTT. Protein: CAIAGADTQYF.

Many counts were recorded for this clonotype. V is TRBV12-3 or TRBV12-4 and J is TRBJ1-1; D call uncertain. The CDR3 extends over 14 amino acids. V lost 2 bases and J 1 base, leaving 8 bases between the germline ends. CDR3 DNA: TGTGCCAGCAGTTTAAGAGACGGGAACACTGAAGCTTTCTTT. The encoded protein is CASSLRDGNTEAFF.

The chain recombines TRBV6-2 or TRBV6-3 with TRBJ2-7; 7 bases are shared with TRBD2. Germline V gene data show CDR1 as MNHEY and CDR2 as SVGEGT. This CDR3 comprises 18 residues. Unmatched junction bases numbered 13, after V lost 2 bases and J lost 0 bases. CDR3 amino acids: CASSYREVSGLFSYEQYF. The CDR3 DNA reads TGTGCCAGCAGTTACCGGGAGGTATCGGGACTATTCTCCTACGAGCAGTACTTC.

The chain joins TRBV4-1 to TRBJ2-2; 7 bases fit TRBD2. V shed 1 base and J 6 bases; nucleotides not matched to a gene: 8. Germline-derived CDR1 and CDR2 are MGHRA and YSYEKL. The CDR3 runs 16 residues. CDR3 coding DNA: TGCGCCAGCAGCCAAGGGCATGGGGGGGGACCCGGGGAGCTGTTTTTT. As protein: CASSQGHGGGPGELFF.

The V call is TRBV2, the J call TRBJ2-1; D is unclear. V shed 8 bases and J shed 4 bases, with 12 bases lying between them. The CDR3 runs 13 residues. Germline V lookup: CDR1 SNHLY, CDR2 FYNNEI. CDR3 sequence reads: CASLPSGYNEQFF. CDR3 in DNA: TGTGCCAGCCTACCCTCCGGATACAATGAGCAGTTCTTC. Full variable domain (missing parts from reference TRBV2 and TRBJ2-1): EPEVTQTPSHQVTQMGQEVILRCVPISNHLYFYWYRQILGQKVEFLVSFYNNEISEKSEIFDDQFSVERPDGSNFTLKIRSTKLEDSAMYFCASLPSGYNEQFFGPGTRLTVL.

This clonotype was counted only a few times. V is TRBV11-1 and J is TRBJ2-5, with 9 bases identical to TRBD2. The germline V gene has CDR1 SGHAT and CDR2 FQDESV (reference sequence). CDR3 length: 16 amino acids. J gave up 1 base and V 4 bases, and 7 bases lay outside the gene matches. DNA for the CDR3: TGTGCCAGCAGCTCCGGACTAGCGCGGATCCAAGAGACCCAGTACTTC. Protein product: CASSSGLARIQETQYF.

The chain joins TRBV6-1 to TRBJ1-1; D ambiguous. There are 13 residues in the CDR3. CDR1 and CDR2 from the germline V gene are MNHNS and SASEGT. Trimming left V 6 bases short and J 7 bases short, with 15 bases between. In DNA form, the CDR3 reads TGTGCCAGCAGCTCCGGAAGATTTCTTGAAGCTTTCTTT. It codes for CASSSGRFLEAFF.

J is TRBJ2-1 and V is TRBV29-1; D gene uncertain. Germline loops: CDR1 SQVTM, CDR2 ANQGSEA. The CDR3 runs 12 residues. Trimming removed 7 bases at V and 6 bases at J, with 13 bases between. The CDR3, as DNA: TGCAGCGCCTCCCCGACCAGCAATGAGCAGTTCTTC. Its protein product is CSASPTSNEQFF.

Ten or more counts support this clonotype. V is TRBV7-6 and J is TRBJ1-1; 9 bases are shared with TRBD1. Germline CDR1 SGHVS, CDR2 FNYEAQ. The length of the CDR3 is 15 residues. V trimming: 3 bases; J trimming: 0 bases; junction bases outside the gene matches: 2. The DNA for the CDR3 is TGTGCCAGCAGCTTCACAGGGGGCATGAACACTGAAGCTTTCTTT. This encodes CASSFTGGMNTEAFF.

The V gene is TRBV20-1, the J gene TRBJ2-5; D call uncertain. V was trimmed by 1 base and J by 1 base, leaving 4 bases between them. The CDR3 is 12 amino acids. Germline CDR1 is DFQATT and CDR2 is SNEGSKA (reference sequence). The CDR3 reads CSARALQETQYF. The CDR3 DNA sequence: TGCAGTGCTAGAGCCCTCCAAGAGACCCAGTACTTC.

This chain links TRBV5-1 with TRBJ1-3, with TRBD1 as a possible D gene (6 bases). The CDR3 is 15 residues long. The germline CDR1 and CDR2 sequences are SGHRS and YFSETQ. V lost 4 bases, J lost 4 bases, and 15 bases lay in between. The CDR3 protein is CASSPGGTYGNTIYF. As DNA, the CDR3 is TGCGCCAGCAGCCCCGGCGGGACATACGGAAACACCATATATTTT.

V gene TRBV14 combines with J gene TRBJ1-1, with D unclear. The V end was cut by 0 bases, the J end by 0 bases, with 14 bases between. Germline V gene data show CDR1 as SGHDN and CDR2 as FVKESK. The CDR3 runs to 17 residues. The CDR3 sequence is CASSQDRNSALNTEAFF. DNA of the CDR3: TGTGCCAGCAGCCAAGATCGGAACAGTGCATTGAACACTGAAGCTTTCTTT.

The genes are TRBV4-1 and TRBJ2-3; 8 bases line up with TRBD1. Germline loops: CDR1 MGHRA, CDR2 YSYEKL. V shed 3 bases, J shed 2 bases, and the junction held 7 bases outside the gene matches. The CDR3 runs to 16 residues. In DNA form, the CDR3 reads TGCGCCAGCAGCCAGACGGGACAGGAGGACACAGATACGCAGTATTTT. Its protein product is CASSQTGQEDTDTQYF.

CDR3 protein: CASSLLAGDREQFF. DNA for the CDR3: TGTGCCAGCAGCTTACTAGCGGGGGACCGGGAGCAGTTCTTC. This sequence joins TRBV7-3 and TRBJ2-1, with 10 nucleotides matching TRBD2. CDR1 SGHTA and CDR2 FQGTGA come from the germline V gene. After removal of 2 bases from V and 10 bases from J, the junction contained 5 bases not matched to a gene. This CDR3 spans 14 amino acids.

The chain has TRBV3-1 and TRBJ2-2, with D unresolved. CDR1 is LGHDT, CDR2 YNNKEL, per germline (reference sequence). V was shortened by 8 bases and J by 5 bases, with 6 bases between the two germline ends. CDR3 length: 11 residues. CDR3 sequence reads: CASGLTGELFF. The CDR3 region has the DNA TGTGCCAGCGGCCTAACCGGGGAGCTGTTTTTT.

The CDR3 DNA reads as TGTGCCAGCAGCCAAGGAGTCCGGACAGGAAGGTTGTCAGATACGCAGTATTTT. Its translation: CASSQGVRTGRLSDTQYF. The J gene is TRBJ2-3, the V gene TRBV4-2; TRBD1 agrees at 7 bases. This CDR3 has 18 residues. With 1 base clipped from V and 4 bases from J, the junction kept 14 bases outside the gene matches. Germline CDR1 reads LGHNA; CDR2 reads YNFKEQ.

This clonotype appeared a few times. The rearrangement links TRBV10-3 to TRBJ2-7; TRBD2 matches 8 bases. The CDR3 consists of 15 residues. Germline trimming cut 0 bases from V and 0 bases from J; bases unmatched to any gene: 1. Germline CDR1 and CDR2: ENHRY and SYGVKD. The CDR3 protein is CAISESGTSSYEQYF. CDR3 coding DNA: TGTGCCATCAGTGAGTCGGGGACTAGCTCCTACGAGCAGTACTTC.

In its sample, this clonotype was seen a few times. This rearrangement joins TRBV28 to TRBJ2-1; D remains ambiguous. The germline V gene encodes CDR1 MDHEN and CDR2 SYDVKM. Trimming stripped 6 bases from V and 4 bases from J, with 13 bases between. CDR3 size: 14 residues. CDR3 sequence reads: CASSPVPRYNEQFF. The DNA for the CDR3 is TGTGCCAGCAGCCCTGTCCCAAGATACAATGAGCAGTTCTTC. Together with reference TRBV28 and TRBJ2-1, the CDR3 gives the full variable domain: DVKVTQSSRYLVKRTGEKVFLECVQDMDHENMFWYRQDPGLGLRLIYFSYDVKMKEKGDIPEGYSVSREKKERFSLILESASTNQTSMYLCASSPVPRYNEQFFGPGTRLTVL.

This sequence joins TRBV6-5 and TRBJ2-1; TRBD2 matches at 7 bases. Germline lookup yields CDR1 MNHEY and CDR2 SVGAGI. The CDR3 has 16 amino acids. V shed 0 bases and J 0 bases; nucleotides not matched to a gene: 2. CDR3 region: CASSYSTGGSYNEQFF. In nucleotides, the CDR3 is TGTGCCAGCAGTTACTCGACGGGGGGCTCCTACAATGAGCAGTTCTTC.

The chain carries TRBV29-1 and TRBJ2-4; the D is unclear. The germline V gene encodes CDR1 SQVTM and CDR2 ANQGSEA. V lost 5 bases to trimming and J lost 0 bases, with 5 bases between them. The CDR3 loop spans 12 amino acids. The CDR3 region is CSVSAAKNIQYF. The CDR3 DNA reads TGCAGCGTTTCGGCAGCCAAAAACATTCAGTACTTC.

A note on this clonotype: A read error may account for a junction end that differs from germline. The chain combines TRBV6-5 with TRBJ1-1; 10 positions match TRBD1. The germline V gene encodes CDR1 MNHEY and CDR2 SVGAGI. The CDR3 loop spans 16 amino acids. Here the CDR3 DNA reads TGTACCAGCAGTTTTCGGACAGGGGGAAGAGCCACTGAAGCTTTCTTT. This gives the protein CTSSFRTGGRATEAFF.